This entry is about one T cell receptor (beta chain). This record belongs to a study of blood T cell repertoires in COVID-19. This CDR3 has 13 residues. Trimming removed 0 bases from V and 11 bases from J, with 14 bases in between. Germline assignment: CDR1 SGDLS and CDR2 YYNGEE. Sequencing was performed with immunoSEQ multiplex PCR; in TCRdb, only in-frame clones are kept and a portion is missing. The sample gives around 130,000 clones, around 83% of which show up once; about a sixth is in the top ten. Study members were between about 18 and 89 years old and lived in 20 to 30 US regions. Clinical history as reported by participants underpinned cohort assignment.

The V gene is TRBV9, the J gene TRBJ1-1; the D gene is possibly TRBD1 (5 bases). Material for sequencing was PBMCs or T cells enriched from blood (not recorded which). The clonotype comes from a young man who had recovered from COVID-19. CDR3 nucleotides: TGTGCCAGCAGCGTAGGGTTAGACAGTGTTGCTTTCTTT. Its protein is CASSVGLDSVAFF.